This section outlines one T cell receptor (beta chain) sequence together with its context. Its antigen is unidentified. The data belong to a study of cytotoxic CD8 clonotypes in ibrutinib-treated CLL. Across the whole study: After a median of about 70 months, roughly 15 patients stayed remitted and some twelve progressed; responses had been partial in 24 and complete in 2. Once treatment had gone on for a median of around eleven months, range 6 to 36, response samples were drawn.

TCRdb's copy holds only in-frame clones and misses some; the assay was immunoSEQ multiplex PCR. The sample consists of some 200,000 clones, about 75% of them appearing once. CDR1 and CDR2 from the germline V gene are MNHNY and SVGAGI (reference sequence). The CDR3 contains 15 residues. The trim removed 5 bases at V and 3 bases at J, leaving 5 bases unmatched. Study-level findings and limits: Public clonotypes showed up rarely, and on treatment they shrank or held steady.

Source: PBMCs, taken after 12 months of ibrutinib treatment. This chain connects TRBV6-6 to TRBJ2-7, with 12 bases aligning to TRBD2. The source of this sequence is a human donor with chronic lymphocytic leukemia. The CDR3 nucleotides are TGTGCCAGCAGTCCCACTAGCGGGAGGCTCTACGAGCAGTACTTC. Translation gives CASSPTSGRLYEQYF.